These 24 T cell receptor beta chains came from one sample sequenced in a study of control samples from healthy donors and cancer patients. Profiled with immunoSEQ multiplex PCR; TCRdb holds only in-frame clones, not every one. The profile covers approximately 60,000 clones, with roughly nine tenths appearing a single time and around 1.2% taken by the ten largest. Sequenced: PBMCs. All receptors come from a woman between 50 and 59 years old with colorectal cancer.

There are a few counts of this clone. The chain uses TRBV3-1 (or the pseudogene TRBV3-2) and TRBJ2-3; the D call may be TRBD1 or TRBD2 (5 bases each). Looked up from germline, CDR1 is LGHDT and CDR2 is YNNKEL (reference sequence). This CDR3 contains 14 residues. Trimming pared 6 bases from V and 4 bases from J, leaving 14 bases between. The CDR3 region has the DNA TGTGCCAGCAGGCCGCTTGGGGGAGCAGATACGCAGTATTTT. It translates to CASRPLGGADTQYF.

The rearrangement joins TRBV9 to TRBJ1-1; 8 positions match TRBD1. With V trimmed by 3 bases and J by 5 bases, 9 bases remained unmatched. The germline gives CDR1 SGDLS, CDR2 YYNGEE. The CDR3 consists of 15 residues. CDR3 amino acids: CASSAGQGRDTEAFF. CDR3 bases: TGTGCCAGCAGCGCCGGACAGGGTCGGGATACTGAAGCTTTCTTT.

The chain employs TRBV18 and TRBJ1-5; 7 positions match TRBD1. This CDR3 comprises 14 residues. CDR1 and CDR2 from the germline V gene are KGHSH and LQKENI. V dropped 3 bases and J dropped 7; count of bases not matched to a gene: 6. In DNA, the CDR3 is TGTGCCAGCTCACCTTACAGGGGAGGCCAGCCCCAGCATTTT. As protein: CASSPYRGGQPQHF.

The rearrangement uses TRBV12-5 and TRBJ1-2; 7 nucleotides agree with TRBD1. The germline CDR1 and CDR2 sequences are LGHNT and FRNRAP. This CDR3 has 14 residues. V gave up 2 bases and J gave up 5 bases; unmatched junction bases: 5. CDR3 protein: CASGLIGTAYGYTF. CDR3 in DNA: TGTGCTAGTGGTTTGATCGGGACAGCATATGGCTACACCTTC.

V and J are TRBV30 and TRBJ2-7; unclear D gene. This CDR3 has 13 amino acids. With 0 bases removed from V and 6 bases from J, the gap between germline ends came to 12 bases. CDR1 and CDR2 (germline): GTSNPN, SVGIG (reference sequence). The DNA for the CDR3 is TGTGCCTGGAGTGTATCGGGCTCCATCGAGCAGTACTTC. Its translation is CAWSVSGSIEQYF.

A few counts support this clone. V is TRBV9 and J is TRBJ2-3; D might be TRBD1 (7 bases). V lost 1 base to trimming and J lost 5 bases, with 17 bases between them. The CDR3 extends over 16 amino acids. Germline V CDR1 and CDR2: SGDLS, YYNGEE. CDR3 amino acids: CASSVTQGGAQDTQYF. The CDR3 DNA follows: TGTGCCAGCAGCGTAACTCAGGGGGGCGCCCAAGATACGCAGTATTTT. Full variable domain (remainder filled in from reference TRBV9 and TRBJ2-3): DSGVTQTPKHLITATGQRVTLRCSPRSGDLSVYWYQQSLDQGLQFLIQYYNGEERAKGNILERFSAQQFPDLHSELNLSSLELGDSALYFCASSVTQGGAQDTQYFGPGTRLTVL.

The chain couples TRBV7-9 to TRBJ2-1; 7 nucleotides match TRBD1. V shed 5 bases, J shed 1 base, and the junction held 2 bases outside the gene matches. There are 14 residues in the CDR3. The V gene's germline CDR1 is SEHNR and CDR2 FQNEAQ (reference sequence). The CDR3 spells CASSRDRSYNEQFF. In nucleotides, the CDR3 is TGTGCCAGCAGCCGGGACAGATCCTACAATGAGCAGTTCTTC.

CDR3 nucleotide sequence: TGTGCCAGTAGTTACGGAATTGACGGAACACGGGAGCAGTACTTC. This gives the protein CASSYGIDGTREQYF. The chain employs TRBV19 and TRBJ2-7; the D is unclear. CDR1 and CDR2 from the germline V gene are LNHDA and SQIVND (reference sequence). V gave up 5 bases and J gave up 7 bases, with 21 bases separating them. This CDR3 contains 15 residues. The full variable domain, rest sourced from reference TRBV19 and TRBJ2-7, is DGGITQSPKYLFRKEGQNVTLSCEQNLNHDAMYWYRQDPGQGLRLIYYSQIVNDFQKGDIAEGYSVSREKKESFPLTVTSAQKNPTAFYLCASSYGIDGTREQYFGPGTRLTVT.

This chain uses TRBV11-2 with TRBJ1-2; D gene ambiguous. The germline V gene has CDR1 SGHAT and CDR2 FQNNGV. Trimming shortened V by 5 bases and J by 2 bases, and 9 bases separated the two germline ends. This CDR3 is built from 13 residues. CDR3 sequence: CASSALVNYGYTF. Here the CDR3 DNA reads TGTGCCAGCAGCGCTTTAGTAAACTATGGCTACACCTTC.

J is TRBJ2-1 and V is TRBV24-1; 7 positions agree with TRBD2. Germline values: CDR1 KGHDR, CDR2 SFDVKD. The J segment lost 12 bases and the V segment lost 3 bases, leaving 13 bases of the junction unmatched. The CDR3 is made up of 15 amino acids. The DNA for the CDR3 is TGTGCCACCAGTGATCATGGTAGCGGGCCCCCGAGGCAGTTCTTC. As protein: CATSDHGSGPPRQFF.

The J gene is TRBJ2-1, the V gene TRBV5-4, with 10 bases fitting TRBD2. The V segment lost 1 base and the J segment 8 bases; nucleotides outside the gene matches: 0. This CDR3 spans 13 amino acids. The germline V gene has CDR1 SGHNT and CDR2 YYREEE (reference sequence). CDR3 sequence reads: CASSLTSGDEQFF. The CDR3 region has the DNA TGTGCCAGCAGCTTGACTAGCGGGGATGAGCAGTTCTTC.

The V gene is TRBV2, the J gene TRBJ1-2, with 8 nucleotides matching TRBD1. Germline V gene lookup returns CDR1 SNHLY and CDR2 FYNNEI. V lost 2 bases, J lost 2 bases, and 4 bases stayed unmatched. This CDR3 region has 15 residues. CDR3 region: CASSETRQGNYGYTF. In nucleotides, the CDR3 is TGTGCCAGCAGTGAAACAAGACAGGGGAACTATGGCTACACCTTC.

The chain couples TRBV6-1 to TRBJ2-7, with D perhaps TRBD1 (5 bases). The CDR3 has 15 amino acids. Germline V CDR1 and CDR2: MNHNS, SASEGT. V dropped 1 base and J dropped 0 bases, with 10 bases sitting between them. CDR3 nucleotide sequence: TGTGCCAGCAGTGAAGGGAGACAGAGCTCCTACGAGCAGTACTTC. Translating gives CASSEGRQSSYEQYF.

This clone was observed once. V usage is TRBV7-8 and J usage is TRBJ1-2, with D tentatively TRBD1 (5 bases). V lost 3 bases and J lost 6, with 11 bases in between. This CDR3 has 13 amino acids. Germline CDR1 SGHVS, CDR2 FQNEAQ. For the CDR3, the DNA is TGTGCCAGCAGCTTTGGGGGACCTAATGGCTACACCTTC. Residues: CASSFGGPNGYTF.

The chain carries TRBV19 and TRBJ1-5, with D possibly being TRBD1 (5 bases). Trimming took off 6 bases at V and 0 bases at J, with 9 bases between the two ends. Germline V gene sequence: CDR1 LNHDA, CDR2 SQIVND (reference sequence). CDR3 length equals 14 residues. The DNA for the CDR3 is TGTGCCAGTAGCGGACAATATAGCAATCAGCCCCAGCATTTT. Translated: CASSGQYSNQPQHF.

Only one count was recorded for this clone. The J gene is TRBJ2-5, the V gene TRBV11-2, with unresolved D. The CDR3 is made up of 15 amino acids. Trimming took off 0 bases at V and 0 bases at J, with 8 bases between the two ends. Germline CDR1 and CDR2: SGHAT and FQNNGV. CDR3 bases: TGTGCCAGCAGCTTAGATACGGGTTACCAAGAGACCCAGTACTTC. Translated, it gives CASSLDTGYQETQYF.

This rearrangement joins TRBV3-1 (or the pseudogene TRBV3-2) to TRBJ2-3; D is perhaps TRBD2 (5 bases). The germline gives CDR1 LGHDT, CDR2 YNNKEL (reference sequence). This CDR3 has 13 residues. Trimming pared 3 bases from V and 6 bases from J, leaving 10 bases between. The CDR3 nucleotides read TGTGCCAGCAGCCAGGCTAGCAGGGATACGCAGTATTTT. Translating it yields CASSQASRDTQYF.

In this sample, this clone turned up once. The chain joins TRBV6-6 to TRBJ2-2; possibly TRBD1 for D (6 bases). The CDR3 runs to 15 residues. The V end was cut by 6 bases, the J end by 0 bases, with 11 bases between. Per germline, CDR1 MNHNY and CDR2 SVGAGI (reference sequence). The CDR3 is CASSWDTTNTGELFF. CDR3 coding DNA: TGTGCCAGCAGCTGGGACACAACGAACACCGGGGAGCTGTTTTTT.

J is TRBJ1-1 and V is TRBV19, with D possibly being TRBD1 (5 bases). This CDR3 comprises 14 residues. Germline V lookup: CDR1 LNHDA, CDR2 SQIVND (reference sequence). Trimming pared 3 bases from V and 1 base from J, leaving 9 bases between. The CDR3 loop reads CASSMRQGNTEAFF. Here the CDR3 DNA reads TGTGCCAGTAGTATGCGGCAGGGGAACACTGAAGCTTTCTTT.

This chain links TRBV6-2 or TRBV6-3 with TRBJ1-5; no firm D call. Germline CDR1 and CDR2: MNHEY and SVGEGT. This CDR3 has 15 residues. The germline V and J ends were trimmed by 2 bases and 0 bases, with 8 bases remaining between them. This CDR3 reads CASSYARYSNQPQHF. CDR3 bases: TGTGCCAGCAGTTACGCAAGATATAGCAATCAGCCCCAGCATTTT.

This chain uses TRBV30 with TRBJ1-5; 8 bases are shared with TRBD1. Germline V lookup: CDR1 GTSNPN, CDR2 SVGIG (reference sequence). The ends lost 4 bases at V and 2 bases at J; junction bases unmatched: 10. The CDR3 contains 16 residues. The CDR3 sequence is CAWKLAGGFGNQPQHF. The CDR3 nucleotides read TGTGCCTGGAAGTTGGCAGGGGGCTTCGGCAATCAGCCCCAGCATTTT. The complete variable domain, with remaining parts taken from reference TRBV30 and TRBJ1-5, reads SQTIHQWPATLVQPVGSPLSLECTVEGTSNPNLYWYRQAAGRGLQLLFYSVGIGQISSEVPQNLSASRPQDRQFILSSKKLLLSDSGFYLCAWKLAGGFGNQPQHFGDGTRLSIL.

The chain recombines TRBV4-2 with TRBJ2-2; D is undetermined. The CDR3 is 15 residues long. CDR1 and CDR2 (germline): LGHNA, YNFKEQ. Trimming shortened V by 1 base and J by 5 bases, and 11 bases separated the two germline ends. The CDR3 is CASSQVASWTGELFF. In nucleotides, the CDR3 is TGTGCCAGCAGCCAAGTTGCCAGCTGGACCGGGGAGCTGTTTTTT.

The chain has TRBV30 and TRBJ2-7; the D call may be TRBD1 or TRBD2 (6 bases each). Germline CDR1 and CDR2: GTSNPN and SVGIG (reference sequence). V gave up 3 bases and J gave up 3 bases, with 18 bases separating them. The CDR3 extends over 15 amino acids. As DNA, the CDR3 is TGTGCCTGGAGAGGGGGGACCCGGAGCAGCTACGAGCAGTACTTC. It yields the protein CAWRGGTRSSYEQYF.

This sequence joins TRBV28 and TRBJ2-3, with TRBD1 identical over 7 bases. The CDR3 spans 13 residues. V lost 3 bases, J lost 4 bases, and 1 base stayed unmatched. CDR1 and CDR2 from the germline V gene are MDHEN and SYDVKM. The CDR3 coding sequence is TGTGCCAGCAGTTTGCAGGGGGCAGATACGCAGTATTTT. Translating gives CASSLQGADTQYF.